This TCR beta chain was found in a study of T cells in localized non-small cell lung cancer. General observations from the study: Highest T cell clonality was seen in uninvolved adjacent lung, surpassing that measured in tumor. Appearances in adjacent lung were noted for a median 57 of the top 100 tumor clones.

As concerns this clone: Its antigen is unknown.

This CDR3 spans 14 amino acids. Germline CDR1 reads SGHTA; CDR2 reads FQGTGA. Trimming took 2 bases from V and 5 from J, leaving 12 bases between them. Produced via immunoSEQ multiplex PCR; TCRdb's table is partial and in-frame only. Altogether about 72,000 clones are present, roughly 83% being singletons, with the ten largest covering 1% to 1.5%. The chain recombines TRBV7-3 with TRBJ2-5, with TRBD2 as a possible D gene (7 bases). The source is a female donor older than 55 with stage I lung adenocarcinoma. Here the sequenced sample was peripheral blood, taken before any cancer treatment. The CDR3 nucleotides read TGTGCCAGCAGCTTAGGGCGGGGGCAGGAGACCCAGTACTTC. It specifies CASSLGRGQETQYF.